The 18 T cell receptor beta chains in this list originate from one sample, sequenced in a study of response to subunit inactivated influenza vaccine. TCRdb used MiXCR to reprocess the RT-PCR reads, holding one entry per CDR3 protein. This table has hundreds of thousands of distinct CDR3 sequences, roughly 10% appearing once. This sample was also put to use in a study of T cells expressing NK-cell markers. As reported in that work: What made the TCR beta cDNA was 5'RACE template switching with UMIs.

This specimen consisted of PBMCs from blood, obtained on the day of vaccination. The receptors come from a man aged 50 or older who received an inactivated influenza vaccine.

The rearrangement joins TRBV29-1 to TRBJ2-7; 7 bases map to TRBD1. V gave up 3 bases and J gave up 3 bases; unmatched junction bases: 2. The CDR3 spans 12 residues. Per germline, CDR1 SQVTM and CDR2 ANQGSEA. CDR3 sequence (DNA): TGCAGCGTTGATTCAGGGGGCTACGAGCAGTACTTC. Amino acid sequence: CSVDSGGYEQYF.

This clonotype has more than one count but fewer than ten. The chain uses TRBV20-1 and TRBJ2-3; 8 bases map to TRBD1. The CDR3 is 15 amino acids. The V segment lost 3 bases and the J segment 0 bases; nucleotides outside the gene matches: 5. The V gene's germline CDR1 is DFQATT and CDR2 SNEGSKA (reference sequence). The CDR3 bases are TGCAGTGCTAGTTCAGGGGGCGCGAGCACAGATACGCAGTATTTT. Encoded protein: CSASSGGASTDTQYF.

This chain uses TRBV15 with TRBJ1-2, with 8 bases lining up with TRBD1. The CDR3 loop spans 14 amino acids. V shed 4 bases, J shed 4 bases, and the junction held 5 bases outside the gene matches. In germline, CDR1 is LNHNV, CDR2 YYDKDF (reference sequence). In DNA form, the CDR3 reads TGTGCCACCAGCAAGGGACAGGCGGGCTATGGCTACACCTTC. Translating gives CATSKGQAGYGYTF.

This clonotype was detected only a few times. The chain couples TRBV12-3 or TRBV12-4 to TRBJ1-2, with 7 bases lining up with TRBD1. V shed 2 bases and J 2 bases; nucleotides not matched to a gene: 5. The CDR3 covers 15 residues. The CDR3: CASSLLRGRNYGYTF. CDR3 bases: TGTGCCAGCAGTTTACTTAGGGGGCGGAACTATGGCTACACCTTC.

The chain uses TRBV6-2 or TRBV6-3 and TRBJ2-4, with D tentatively TRBD1 (6 bases). The CDR3 totals 15 residues. Germline values: CDR1 MNHEY, CDR2 SVGEGT. The V and J ends lost 6 bases and 1 base respectively, with 13 bases between them. CDR3 coding DNA: TGTGCCAGCAGCCGGACAGCAATGGCCAAAAACATTCAGTACTTC. Translation gives CASSRTAMAKNIQYF.

The chain uses TRBV7-2 and TRBJ1-1; unclear D gene. This CDR3 has 12 amino acids. Germline CDR1 reads SGHTA; CDR2 reads FQGNSA. V lost 2 bases, J lost 6 bases, and 7 bases lay in between. In DNA, the CDR3 is TGTGCCAGCAGCTTAAGTCCCCCTGAAGCTTTCTTT. This encodes CASSLSPPEAFF.

This chain joins TRBV6-2 or TRBV6-3 and TRBJ2-2; D unresolved. The V gene's germline CDR1 is MNHEY and CDR2 SVGEGT. V was pared by 10 bases and J by 6 bases, with 18 bases between. The CDR3 consists of 14 residues. CDR3 sequence: CATLSRGLAGELFF. CDR3 coding DNA: TGTGCCACCTTAAGTAGAGGCCTCGCCGGGGAGCTGTTTTTT.

This clonotype has more than one count but fewer than ten. The chain carries TRBV29-1 and TRBJ2-3; 8 bases line up with TRBD2. The CDR3 extends over 14 amino acids. Trimming at V came to 5 bases and at J to 5 bases, leaving 9 bases not matched to a gene. Germline V gene lookup returns CDR1 SQVTM and CDR2 ANQGSEA. CDR3 sequence: CSVQAGGRIDTQYF. DNA of the CDR3: TGCAGCGTTCAGGCGGGAGGCCGAATAGATACGCAGTATTTT.

The rearrangement joins TRBV15 to TRBJ2-5; D remains unclear. Germline V gives CDR1 LNHNV, CDR2 YYDKDF (reference sequence). Trimming took 3 bases from V and 5 from J, leaving 16 bases between them. The CDR3 covers 15 residues. The CDR3 reads CATSSGYSGWETQYF. CDR3 bases: TGTGCCACCAGCAGCGGCTACTCCGGGTGGGAGACCCAGTACTTC.

The table lists this clonotype with a few counts. The rearrangement links TRBV3-1 to TRBJ2-1; tentative D call: TRBD2 (6 bases). V was trimmed by 1 base and J by 4 bases, leaving 14 bases between them. This CDR3 contains 16 residues. Germline CDR1 and CDR2: LGHDT and YNNKEL (reference sequence). The CDR3 DNA reads as TGTGCCAGCAGCCAAGCAATAACGGGAGCATACAATGAGCAGTTCTTC. Residues: CASSQAITGAYNEQFF.

The V and J genes are TRBV30 and TRBJ2-1, with unresolved D. Germline V gene data show CDR1 as GTSNPN and CDR2 as SVGIG (reference sequence). The CDR3 contains 13 residues. V was shortened by 4 bases and J by 0 bases, with 7 bases between the two germline ends. As DNA, the CDR3 is TGTGCCTGGACGTACGGCTCCTACAATGAGCAGTTCTTC. Protein sequence: CAWTYGSYNEQFF.

This clonotype was observed a handful of times. The chain combines TRBV25-1 with TRBJ1-6; D might be TRBD1 (6 bases). Germline CDR1 MGHDK, CDR2 SYGVNS. The length of the CDR3 is 15 residues. Trimming cost V 6 bases and J 10 bases, with 19 bases left between them. CDR3 loop: CASRTGQGLGSPLHF. The CDR3 nucleotides read TGTGCCAGCAGGACGGGGCAGGGGTTAGGGTCACCCCTCCACTTT.

The gene calls are TRBV16 and TRBJ1-1; D unresolved. The V gene's germline CDR1 is KGHSY and CDR2 FQNENV. CDR3 length: 14 residues. The V gene lost 1 base and the J gene lost 2 bases, with 8 bases spanning the gap. Written as DNA, the CDR3 is TGTGCCAGCAGCCAATATGACCGAAACACTGAAGCTTTCTTT. Its translation: CASSQYDRNTEAFF.

Ten or more counts support this clonotype. The chain recombines TRBV7-9 with TRBJ2-7; 8 bases line up with TRBD1. CDR3 length: 14 amino acids. CDR1 is SEHNR, CDR2 FQNEAQ, per germline (reference sequence). With V trimmed by 5 bases and J by 5 bases, 8 bases remained unmatched. In DNA, the CDR3 is TGTGCCAGCAGCGCCCAGGGGGCTGATCACGAGCAGTACTTC. Protein: CASSAQGADHEQYF. The variable domain in full, with the rest retrieved from reference TRBV7-9 and TRBJ2-7, is DTGVSQNPRHKITKRGQNVTFRCDPISEHNRLYWYRQTLGQGPEFLTYFQNEAQLEKSRLLSDRFSAERPKGSFSTLEIQRTEQGDSAMYLCASSAQGADHEQYFGPGTRLTVT.

The chain uses TRBV3-1 and TRBJ1-4; no reliable D call. The length of the CDR3 is 14 residues. The V end lost 4 bases, the J end lost 7 bases, and 13 bases lay between the germline ends. Germline loops: CDR1 LGHDT, CDR2 YNNKEL (reference sequence). CDR3 sequence: CASSLTSSGEKLFF. The CDR3 coding sequence is TGTGCCAGCAGCCTGACTTCATCGGGTGAAAAACTGTTTTTT.

This clonotype was seen only a few times. The chain combines TRBV4-2 with TRBJ2-4; 10 bases are shared with TRBD2. The germline V gene has CDR1 LGHNA and CDR2 YNFKEQ. The CDR3 length is 15 residues. J lost 7 bases, V lost 5 bases, and 8 bases had no gene match. This CDR3 reads CASSAERGGRNIQYF. In DNA form, the CDR3 reads TGTGCCAGCAGCGCTGAGCGGGGGGGCCGGAACATTCAGTACTTC.

The rearrangement uses TRBV20-1 and TRBJ2-7; tentative D call: TRBD2 (6 bases). CDR3 size: 14 residues. V dropped 4 bases and J dropped 2 bases, with 15 bases sitting between them. Germline V CDR1 and CDR2: DFQATT, SNEGSKA (reference sequence). The CDR3 loop is CSAIEPGLAYEQYF. CDR3 in DNA: TGCAGTGCTATAGAACCGGGACTGGCCTACGAGCAGTACTTC.

The genes are TRBV7-2 and TRBJ1-2, with TRBD1 identical over 8 bases. Germline-derived CDR1 and CDR2 are SGHTA and FQGNSA. The CDR3 is 14 amino acids. V lost 7 bases to trimming and J lost 1 base; unmatched junction nucleotides: 5. CDR3 residues: CASTLTGDNYGYTF. Written as DNA, the CDR3 is TGTGCCAGCACCCTGACAGGGGATAACTATGGCTACACCTTC.